Shown below are 6 T cell receptor beta chains from a single sample sequenced in a study of CD4 T cells in relation to SARS-CoV-2 and coronaviruses. Unexposed donor CD4+ T cells date from about 2011-2018, before the COVID-19 pandemic. Isolation of CD4+ T cells took place after about eleven days in culture. The repertoire was sequenced with immunoSEQ multiplex PCR; TCRdb's copy has only in-frame clones and lacks some. The data hold about 23,000 clones, with about 80% observed a single time. For these TCRs, the target antigens are not known. The material sequenced was CD4+ T cells from PBMCs, cultured in vitro. These receptors all stem from a human donor in good health.

The genes are TRBV19 and TRBJ1-5; 7 bases agree with TRBD1. CDR1 LNHDA and CDR2 SQIVND come from the germline V gene (reference sequence). The CDR3 consists of 13 residues. Trimming cost V 3 bases and J 6 bases; bases outside gene matches: 2. The CDR3 sequence: CASSIQGVQPQHF. CDR3 DNA sequence: TGTGCCAGTAGTATCCAGGGGGTTCAGCCCCAGCATTTT.

This chain joins TRBV7-8 and TRBJ1-1; TRBD1 might be the D (5 bases). The CDR3 runs 14 residues. Germline CDR1 and CDR2: SGHVS and FQNEAQ. V lost 1 base to trimming and J lost 5 bases, with 11 bases between them. DNA for the CDR3: TGTGCCAGCAGCTTAGGACATGGGGGAACTGAAGCTTTCTTT. Translating it yields CASSLGHGGTEAFF.

The chain employs TRBV24-1 and TRBJ2-3, with 10 bases matching TRBD2. CDR1 and CDR2 (germline): KGHDR, SFDVKD. V lost 7 bases to trimming and J lost 0 bases; unmatched junction nucleotides: 3. The length of the CDR3 is 15 residues. The CDR3 nucleotides are TGTGCCACCAGGGGGACTAGCGTGAGCACAGATACGCAGTATTTT. Translated: CATRGTSVSTDTQYF.

The rearrangement joins TRBV6-6 to TRBJ1-4; D gene unclear. CDR3 length equals 13 residues. V lost 10 bases and J lost 4, with 13 bases in between. CDR1 is MNHNY, CDR2 SVGAGI, per germline (reference sequence). The CDR3 DNA follows: TGTGCCACCTCCCAGACCTATAATGAAAAACTGTTTTTT. As protein: CATSQTYNEKLFF.

This rearrangement joins TRBV28 to TRBJ2-1, with TRBD1 as a possible D gene (6 bases). Trimming removed 5 bases from V and 2 bases from J, with 10 bases in between. In germline, CDR1 is MDHEN, CDR2 SYDVKM. This CDR3 region has 14 residues. CDR3 in amino acids: CASSPAGAYNEQFF. The CDR3 nucleotides are TGTGCCAGCAGTCCGGCAGGGGCCTACAATGAGCAGTTCTTC.

This chain joins TRBV27 and TRBJ1-6, with 7 bases lining up with TRBD1. Per germline, CDR1 MNHEY and CDR2 SMNVEV (reference sequence). V lost 7 bases to trimming and J lost 3 bases; unmatched junction nucleotides: 6. The CDR3 is 15 amino acids. CDR3 in amino acids: CASTWGQLYNSPLHF. The CDR3 nucleotides are TGTGCCAGCACCTGGGGACAGCTCTATAATTCACCCCTCCACTTT.